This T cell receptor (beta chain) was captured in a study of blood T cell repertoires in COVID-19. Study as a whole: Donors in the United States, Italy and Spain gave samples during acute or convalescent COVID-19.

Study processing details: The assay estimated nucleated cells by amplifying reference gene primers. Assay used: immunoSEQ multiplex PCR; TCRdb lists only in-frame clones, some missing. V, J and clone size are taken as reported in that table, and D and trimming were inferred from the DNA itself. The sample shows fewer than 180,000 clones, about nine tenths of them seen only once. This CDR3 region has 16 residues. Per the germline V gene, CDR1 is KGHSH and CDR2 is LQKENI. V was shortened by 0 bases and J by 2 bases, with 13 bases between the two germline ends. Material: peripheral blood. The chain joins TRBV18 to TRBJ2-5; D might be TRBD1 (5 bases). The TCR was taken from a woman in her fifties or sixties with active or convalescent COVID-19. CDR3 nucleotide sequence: TGTGCCAGCTCACCACCGTACAGGAAGGGACAAGAGACCCAGTACTTC. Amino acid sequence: CASSPPYRKGQETQYF.